This T cell receptor (beta chain) stems from a study of metastatic and nonmetastatic thyroid tumors. The wider study: Peripheral blood and tumor or nodule samples from malignant and benign thyroid patients were compared. Study-wide results and caveats: According to reports, the diversity of TCR beta was significantly higher in malignant thyroid tumors than in benign nodules, and this held in both blood and tumor samples.

Treatment of any kind had been given to no patient before thyroid surgery. The germline V gene encodes CDR1 MDHEN and CDR2 SYDVKM. V dropped 4 bases and J dropped 2 bases, with 21 bases sitting between them. CDR3 length: 17 residues. In the authors' workflow: Using the CDR3 differences seen across clinicopathological groups, the authors built a distant-metastasis classifier for papillary thyroid cancer, which was meant to discriminate distant-metastatic patients. TCRdb called clones again from the PCR reads with MiXCR. TCRdb, not the original authors, processed these V and J calls. The data contain about 17,000 clones, around 28% of them singletons. Turning to this clone: Its specificity is unknown.

The chain uses TRBV28 and TRBJ2-7, with D tentatively TRBD1 (6 bases). Sequencing was performed on tumor tissue. This receptor was obtained from a female donor with papillary thyroid cancer or a benign thyroid nodule (not recorded which). Some clones in this sample may be carry-over from other donors' samples. In DNA form, the CDR3 reads TGTGCCAGCAGTTCATTGTTATTCTCGGACAGAACCTACGAGCAGTACTTC. This gives the protein CASSSLLFSDRTYEQYF.